This T cell receptor (beta chain) was profiled in a study of blood T cell repertoires in COVID-19. The cohort comprised adults aged about 18 to 100 years residing in 24 US areas. In Cohort 3, a recovered donor had either two negative PCRs, clearance, or symptom resolution. Assay used: immunoSEQ multiplex PCR; TCRdb lists only in-frame clones, some missing. Of approximately 230,000 clones in the sample, about nine tenths are singletons; the top ten hold 1.5% to 2%. This clonotype was sampled from a man in his forties who had recovered from COVID-19. Sequencing was carried out using PBMCs or T cells enriched from blood (not recorded which).

DNA of the CDR3: TGTGCCACCAGCAGAGATACAGGGAACACCGGGGAGCTGTTTTTT. It codes for CATSRDTGNTGELFF. The chain uses TRBV15 and TRBJ2-2, with D perhaps matching TRBD1 (5 bases). Germline CDR1 reads LNHNV; CDR2 reads YYDKDF (reference sequence). CDR3 length: 15 amino acids. V was clipped by 0 bases and J by 1 base, with 6 bases between them. Full variable domain (outside the CDR3, taken from reference TRBV15 and TRBJ2-2): DAMVIQNPRYQVTQFGKPVTLSCSQTLNHNVMYWYQQKSSQAPKLLFHYYDKDFNNEADTPDNFQSRRPNTSFCFLDIRSPGLGDTAMYLCATSRDTGNTGELFFGEGSRLTVL.